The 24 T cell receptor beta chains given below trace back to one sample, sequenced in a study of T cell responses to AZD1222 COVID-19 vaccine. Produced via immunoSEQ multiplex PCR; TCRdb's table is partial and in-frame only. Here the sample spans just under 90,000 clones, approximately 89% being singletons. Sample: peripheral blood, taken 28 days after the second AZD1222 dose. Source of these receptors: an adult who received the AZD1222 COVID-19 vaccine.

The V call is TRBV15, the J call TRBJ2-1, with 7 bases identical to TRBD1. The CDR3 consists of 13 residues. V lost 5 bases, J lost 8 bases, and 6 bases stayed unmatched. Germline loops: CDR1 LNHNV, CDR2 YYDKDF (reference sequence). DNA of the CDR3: TGTGCCACCAGCCTAGGGGGCGCGGATGAGCAGTTCTTC. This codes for CATSLGGADEQFF.

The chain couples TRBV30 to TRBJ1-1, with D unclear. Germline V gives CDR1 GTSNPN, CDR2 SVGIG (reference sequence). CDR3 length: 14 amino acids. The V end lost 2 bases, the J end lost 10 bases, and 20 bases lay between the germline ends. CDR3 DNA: TGTGCCTGGAGTAGGGCTTCTCTCCGGGATTCAGCTTTCTTT. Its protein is CAWSRASLRDSAFF.

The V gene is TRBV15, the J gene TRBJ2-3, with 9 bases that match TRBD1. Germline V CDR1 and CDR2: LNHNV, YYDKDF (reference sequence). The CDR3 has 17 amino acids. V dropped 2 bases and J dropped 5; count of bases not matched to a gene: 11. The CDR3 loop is CATSRRTGGIGVDTQYF. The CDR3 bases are TGTGCCACCAGCAGACGTACAGGGGGCATTGGTGTAGATACGCAGTATTTT.

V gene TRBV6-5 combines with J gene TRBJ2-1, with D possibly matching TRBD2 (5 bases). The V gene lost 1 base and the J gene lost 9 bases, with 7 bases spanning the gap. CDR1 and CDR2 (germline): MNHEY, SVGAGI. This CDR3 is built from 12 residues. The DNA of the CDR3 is TGTGCCAGCAGTTACTTAGGGAGTGAGCAGTTCTTC. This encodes CASSYLGSEQFF.

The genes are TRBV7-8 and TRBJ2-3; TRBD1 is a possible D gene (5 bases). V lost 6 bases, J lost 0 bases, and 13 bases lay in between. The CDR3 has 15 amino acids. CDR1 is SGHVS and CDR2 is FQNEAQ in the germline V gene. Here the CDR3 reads CASRVDQGSTDTQYF. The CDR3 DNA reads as TGTGCCAGCAGAGTAGATCAGGGAAGCACAGATACGCAGTATTTT.

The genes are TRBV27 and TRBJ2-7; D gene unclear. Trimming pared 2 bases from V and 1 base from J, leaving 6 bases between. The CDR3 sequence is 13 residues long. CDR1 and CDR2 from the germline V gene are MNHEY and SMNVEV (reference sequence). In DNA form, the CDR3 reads TGTGCCAGCAGTTTAGGTTTGTCCTACGAGCAGTACTTC. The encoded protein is CASSLGLSYEQYF.

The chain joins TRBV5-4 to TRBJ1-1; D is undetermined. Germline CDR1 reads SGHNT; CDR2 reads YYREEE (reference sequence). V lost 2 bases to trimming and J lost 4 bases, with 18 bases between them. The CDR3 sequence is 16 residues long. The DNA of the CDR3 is TGTGCCAGCAGCTTAGAGGTTGGAGGGCGGGTCACTGAAGCTTTCTTT. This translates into CASSLEVGGRVTEAFF. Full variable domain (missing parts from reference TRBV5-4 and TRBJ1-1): ETGVTQSPTHLIKTRGQQVTLRCSSQSGHNTVSWYQQALGQGPQFIFQYYREEENGRGNFPPRFSGLQFPNYSSELNVNALELDDSALYLCASSLEVGGRVTEAFFGQGTRLTVV.

This CDR3 is CASSSLLNTGELFF. DNA of the CDR3: TGTGCCAGCAGTTCCCTCTTGAACACCGGGGAGCTGTTTTTT. The V and J genes are TRBV28 and TRBJ2-2; no firm D call. Germline CDR1 reads MDHEN; CDR2 reads SYDVKM. This CDR3 spans 14 amino acids. Trimming stripped 4 bases from V and 1 base from J, with 7 bases between.

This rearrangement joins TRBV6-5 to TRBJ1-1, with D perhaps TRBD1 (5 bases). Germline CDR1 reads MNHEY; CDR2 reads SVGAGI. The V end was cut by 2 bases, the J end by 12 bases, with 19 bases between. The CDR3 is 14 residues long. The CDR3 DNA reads TGTGCCAGCAGTTACCGTGAAGGGGTTCTTGCTCCTTTCTTT. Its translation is CASSYREGVLAPFF.

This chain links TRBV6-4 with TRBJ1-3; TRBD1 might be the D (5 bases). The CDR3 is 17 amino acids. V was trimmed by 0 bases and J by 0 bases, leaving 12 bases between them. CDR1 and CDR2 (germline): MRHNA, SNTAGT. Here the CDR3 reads CASSDSERQFSGNTIYF. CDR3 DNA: TGTGCCAGCAGTGACTCGGAAAGACAGTTCTCTGGAAACACCATATATTTT.

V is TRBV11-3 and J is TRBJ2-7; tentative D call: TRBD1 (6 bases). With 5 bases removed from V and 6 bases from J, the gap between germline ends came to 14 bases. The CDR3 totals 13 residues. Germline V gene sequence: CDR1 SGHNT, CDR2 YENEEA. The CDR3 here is CASSHRDTTEQYF. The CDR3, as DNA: TGTGCCAGCAGCCATCGGGACACGACCGAGCAGTACTTC.

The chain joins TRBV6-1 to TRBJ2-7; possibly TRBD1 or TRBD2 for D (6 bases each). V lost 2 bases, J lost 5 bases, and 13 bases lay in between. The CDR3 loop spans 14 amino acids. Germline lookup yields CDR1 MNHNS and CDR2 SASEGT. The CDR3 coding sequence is TGTGCCAGCAGTGAAAGGGGGGCGAGTCACGAGCAGTACTTC. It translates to CASSERGASHEQYF.

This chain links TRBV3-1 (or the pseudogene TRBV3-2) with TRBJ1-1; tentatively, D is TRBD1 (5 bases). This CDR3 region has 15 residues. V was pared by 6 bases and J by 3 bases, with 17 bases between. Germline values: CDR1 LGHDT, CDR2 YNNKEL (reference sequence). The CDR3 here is CASSWRAGWDTEAFF. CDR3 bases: TGTGCCAGCAGTTGGCGGGCAGGGTGGGACACTGAAGCTTTCTTT.

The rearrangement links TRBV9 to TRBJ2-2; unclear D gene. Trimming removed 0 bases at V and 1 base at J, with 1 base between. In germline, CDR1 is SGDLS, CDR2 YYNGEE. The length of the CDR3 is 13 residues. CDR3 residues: CASSVENTGELFF. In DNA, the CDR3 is TGTGCCAGCAGCGTAGAGAACACCGGGGAGCTGTTTTTT.

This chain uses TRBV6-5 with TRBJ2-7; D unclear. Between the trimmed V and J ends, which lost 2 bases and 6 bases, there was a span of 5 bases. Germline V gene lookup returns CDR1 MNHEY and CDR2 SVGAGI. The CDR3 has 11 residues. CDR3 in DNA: TGTGCCAGCAGTTACGTAACCGAGCAGTACTTC. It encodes CASSYVTEQYF.

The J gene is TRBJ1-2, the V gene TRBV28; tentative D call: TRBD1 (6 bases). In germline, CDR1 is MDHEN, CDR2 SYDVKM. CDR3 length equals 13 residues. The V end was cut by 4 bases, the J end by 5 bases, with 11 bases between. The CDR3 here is CASSSTGLYGYTF. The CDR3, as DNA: TGTGCCAGCAGTTCCACAGGGTTGTATGGCTACACCTTC.

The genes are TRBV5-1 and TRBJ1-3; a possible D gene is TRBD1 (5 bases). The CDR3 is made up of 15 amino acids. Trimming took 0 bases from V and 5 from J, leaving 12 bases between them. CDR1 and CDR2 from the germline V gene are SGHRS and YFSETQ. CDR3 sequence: CASSLAGQGRNTIYF. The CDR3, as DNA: TGCGCCAGCAGCTTGGCTGGGCAGGGAAGAAACACCATATATTTT.

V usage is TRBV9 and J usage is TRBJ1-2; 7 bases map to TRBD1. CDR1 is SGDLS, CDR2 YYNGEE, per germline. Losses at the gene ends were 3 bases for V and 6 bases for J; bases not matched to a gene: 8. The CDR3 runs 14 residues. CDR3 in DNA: TGTGCCAGCAGCGACGACAGGGCCCACCATGGCTACACCTTC. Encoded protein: CASSDDRAHHGYTF.

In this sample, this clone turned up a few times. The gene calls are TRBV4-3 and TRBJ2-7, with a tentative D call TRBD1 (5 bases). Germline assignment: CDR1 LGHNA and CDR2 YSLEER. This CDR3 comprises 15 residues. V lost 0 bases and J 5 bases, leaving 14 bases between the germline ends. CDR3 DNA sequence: TGCGCCAGCAGCCAAGAGTGGGCAGGGCGGCACGAGCAGTACTTC. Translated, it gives CASSQEWAGRHEQYF.

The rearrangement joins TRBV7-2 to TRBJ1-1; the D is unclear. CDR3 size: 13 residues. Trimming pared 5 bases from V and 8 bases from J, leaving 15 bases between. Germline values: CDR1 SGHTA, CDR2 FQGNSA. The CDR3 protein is CASSPPSTLEAFF. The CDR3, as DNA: TGTGCCAGCAGCCCGCCAAGTACATTAGAAGCTTTCTTT.

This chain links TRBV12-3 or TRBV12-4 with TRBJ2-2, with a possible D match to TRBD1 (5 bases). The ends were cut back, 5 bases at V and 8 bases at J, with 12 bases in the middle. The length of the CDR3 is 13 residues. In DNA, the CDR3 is TGTGCCAGCAGTCTCAGACAGCTTGGGGAGCTGTTTTTT. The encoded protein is CASSLRQLGELFF.

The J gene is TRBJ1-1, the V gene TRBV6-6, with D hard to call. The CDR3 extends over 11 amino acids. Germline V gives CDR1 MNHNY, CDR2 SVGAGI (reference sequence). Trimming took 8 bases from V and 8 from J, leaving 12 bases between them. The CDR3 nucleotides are TGTGCCAGCTCGAAAACATCCGAAGCTTTCTTT. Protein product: CASSKTSEAFF.

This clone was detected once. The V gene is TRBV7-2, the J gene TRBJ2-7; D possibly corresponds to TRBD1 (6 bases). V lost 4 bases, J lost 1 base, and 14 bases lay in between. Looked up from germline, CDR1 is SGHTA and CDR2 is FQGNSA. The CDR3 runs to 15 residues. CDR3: CASSSRQVLSYEQYF. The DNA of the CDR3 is TGTGCCAGCAGCTCCCGACAGGTTCTATCCTACGAGCAGTACTTC.

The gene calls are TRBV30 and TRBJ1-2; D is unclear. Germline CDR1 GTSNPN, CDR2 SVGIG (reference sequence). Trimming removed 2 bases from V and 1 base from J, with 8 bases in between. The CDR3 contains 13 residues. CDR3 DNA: TGTGCCTGGAGTTTCGAATTTAACTATGGCTACACCTTC. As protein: CAWSFEFNYGYTF. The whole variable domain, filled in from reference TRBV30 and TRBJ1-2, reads SQTIHQWPATLVQPVGSPLSLECTVEGTSNPNLYWYRQAAGRGLQLLFYSVGIGQISSEVPQNLSASRPQDRQFILSSKKLLLSDSGFYLCAWSFEFNYGYTFGSGTRLTVV.